The 30 T cell receptor beta chains reported below all come from one sample, sequenced in a study of cytomegalovirus exposure and HLA in healthy donors. The study ran its PCR with 60 Vbeta and 13 Jbeta primers. This table comes from immunoSEQ multiplex PCR, and its TCRdb copy is limited to in-frame clones, with some not included. The sample includes 150,000 to 200,000 clones, roughly 80% of them seen just once. The sequenced material came from PBMCs. The receptors stem from a man aged 18 to 29 in good health and CMV-seropositive.

The chain employs TRBV21-1 and TRBJ2-3; the table gives TRBD2 as D, unverified against the DNA. TRBV21-1 is classified as a pseudogene. This CDR3 region has 21 residues. CDR3: CASSSPPEVEGNPFSTDTQYF. CDR3 nucleotides: TGTGCCAGCAGCTCCCCCCCGGAGGTGGAAGGGAACCCCTTTAGCACAGATACGCAGTATTTT.

The CDR3 protein is CASVPGLGAFGSYEQYF. Here the CDR3 DNA reads TGTGCCAGCGTCCCGGGACTAGGCGCCTTTGGCTCCTACGAGCAGTACTTC. The rearrangement links TRBV7-9 to TRBJ2-7; 8 bases map to TRBD2. The CDR3 contains 17 residues. From germline, CDR1 is SEHNR and CDR2 FQNEAQ (reference sequence). The V segment lost 8 bases and the J segment 0 bases; nucleotides outside the gene matches: 15.

The genes are TRBV5-1 and TRBJ2-3; 8 bases line up with TRBD2. The CDR3 spans 15 residues. CDR1 and CDR2 from the germline V gene are SGHRS and YFSETQ. V dropped 4 bases and J dropped 0; count of bases not matched to a gene: 4. The CDR3 loop is CASSRLATSTDTQYF. DNA of the CDR3: TGCGCCAGCAGCCGACTAGCGACTAGCACAGATACGCAGTATTTT.

Turning to this clone: One end of the junction varies from germline; a read error may be responsible. The chain is built from TRBV2 and TRBJ1-2, with no clear D. In germline, CDR1 is SNHLY, CDR2 FYNNEI. The CDR3 contains 11 residues. The CDR3 protein is CASREVNGYTF. For the CDR3, the DNA is TGTGCCAGCAGGGAAGTAAATGGCTACACCTTC. Complete variable domain (other parts from reference TRBV2 and TRBJ1-2): EPEVTQTPSHQVTQMGQEVILRCVPISNHLYFYWYRQILGQKVEFLVSFYNNEISEKSEIFDDQFSVERPDGSNFTLKIRSTKLEDSAMYFCASREVNGYTFGSGTRLTVV.

Concerning this clone: A read error may produce the germline difference seen at one junction end. The chain combines TRBV29-1 with TRBJ2-6, with TRBD1 as a possible D gene (5 bases). The CDR3 has 15 amino acids. The germline CDR1 and CDR2 sequences are SQVTM and ANQGSEA. CDR3 in DNA: TGCAGCGTTGGTTCTCTTCTCTCTGGGGCCAACGGCCTGACTTTC. Protein product: CSVGSLLSGANGLTF.

The rearrangement joins TRBV4-1 to TRBJ1-6, with 9 bases fitting TRBD1. In germline, CDR1 is MGHRA, CDR2 YSYEKL. The junction had 5 bases not matched to a gene; V was cut back by 2 bases and J by 9 bases. The CDR3 runs to 15 residues. The CDR3 nucleotides are TGCGCCAGCAGCCAAATGGGACAGGGTACTTCACCCCTCCACTTT. It yields the protein CASSQMGQGTSPLHF.

The V gene is TRBV5-1, the J gene TRBJ2-2; 7 bases match TRBD2. CDR3 length: 16 amino acids. Germline V gene lookup returns CDR1 SGHRS and CDR2 YFSETQ. Trimming took 1 base from V and 6 from J; bases not matched to a gene: 9. CDR3 in DNA: TGCGCCAGCAGCTTGTGGGCGGGAGAATTGGCCGGGGAGCTGTTTTTT. Translation: CASSLWAGELAGELFF.

A few counts support this clone. This chain links TRBV11-2 with TRBJ1-2; possible D gene TRBD1, 5 bases. Germline CDR1 SGHAT, CDR2 FQNNGV. The CDR3 consists of 16 residues. V lost 2 bases and J 7 bases, leaving 20 bases between the germline ends. CDR3 DNA: TGTGCCAGCAGCTTACTTCGGCAGGGTCTCCAAGCTGGCTACACCTTC. It encodes CASSLLRQGLQAGYTF.

The V gene is TRBV10-3, the J gene TRBJ2-1, with 9 bases aligning to TRBD1. The germline V gene has CDR1 ENHRY and CDR2 SYGVKD. The V gene end was trimmed by 6 bases and the J gene end by 7 bases; junction bases not matched to a gene: 4. CDR3 size: 13 residues. The DNA for the CDR3 is TGTGCCATCAGCCCCGGACAGGGGAATGAGCAGTTCTTC. Translation: CAISPGQGNEQFF.

The rearrangement joins TRBV5-1 to TRBJ1-5; 7 bases map to TRBD1. Losses at the gene ends were 4 bases for V and 4 bases for J; bases not matched to a gene: 23. This CDR3 is 20 amino acids long. Germline-derived CDR1 and CDR2 are SGHRS and YFSETQ. CDR3 DNA sequence: TGCGCCAGCAGCCCATACAGGGGTAAGAATTTATTAGGGGAGAATCAGCCCCAGCATTTT. It specifies CASSPYRGKNLLGENQPQHF.

The chain employs TRBV28 and TRBJ2-5; the D gene is possibly TRBD2 (6 bases). The CDR3 totals 14 residues. V lost 3 bases, J lost 2 bases, and 10 bases lay in between. Germline V gene data show CDR1 as MDHEN and CDR2 as SYDVKM. Here the CDR3 reads CASSFVAEQETQYF. In nucleotides, the CDR3 is TGTGCCAGCAGTTTTGTAGCGGAGCAAGAGACCCAGTACTTC.

A remark on this clone: At the DNA level, this CDR3 is encoded by other sequences in the same sample as well. The rearrangement links TRBV15 to TRBJ2-3, with D perhaps matching TRBD2 (6 bases). The CDR3 has 15 amino acids. The ends were cut back, 0 bases at V and 0 bases at J, with 7 bases in the middle. Germline CDR1 is LNHNV and CDR2 is YYDKDF (reference sequence). The DNA of the CDR3 is TGTGCCACCAGCAGAGAGCGGGGTAGCACAGATACGCAGTATTTT. Translated, it gives CATSRERGSTDTQYF.

The chain carries TRBV7-7 and TRBJ2-2; D is undetermined. Trimming stripped 5 bases from V and 7 bases from J, with 11 bases between. The CDR3 loop spans 13 amino acids. The germline CDR1 and CDR2 sequences are SSHAT and FNYEAQ (reference sequence). CDR3 DNA sequence: TGTGCCAGCAGCCCATCCCTAGGCGGGGAGCTGTTTTTT. Translation: CASSPSLGGELFF.

The J gene is TRBJ1-1, the V gene TRBV5-1; D is perhaps TRBD1 (5 bases). CDR1 is SGHRS and CDR2 is YFSETQ in the germline V gene. CDR3 length: 15 residues. The V end was cut by 4 bases, the J end by 4 bases, with 17 bases between. CDR3 region: CASSGPDQGGTEAFF. As DNA, the CDR3 is TGCGCCAGCAGCGGACCGGATCAGGGAGGCACTGAAGCTTTCTTT.

The J gene is TRBJ1-5, the V gene TRBV30, with D possibly TRBD1 on 6 matching bases. The CDR3 extends over 16 amino acids. V was clipped by 1 base and J by 4 bases, with 17 bases between them. The germline gives CDR1 GTSNPN, CDR2 SVGIG (reference sequence). The DNA for the CDR3 is TGTGCCTGGAGTGCCCCGGGAACCAGGGGAAATCAGCCCCAGCATTTT. Protein: CAWSAPGTRGNQPQHF.

This sequence joins TRBV4-2 and TRBJ2-1; 10 nucleotides align to TRBD1. The CDR3 has 15 residues. CDR1 and CDR2 (germline): LGHNA, YNFKEQ. Trimming cost V 5 bases and J 7 bases; bases outside gene matches: 8. CDR3 region: CASSSRQGAQNEQFF. CDR3 nucleotide sequence: TGTGCCAGCAGCTCTCGACAGGGGGCGCAGAATGAGCAGTTCTTC.

This rearrangement joins TRBV19 to TRBJ1-1, with a weak D call TRBD1 (6 bases). This CDR3 region has 14 residues. V lost 3 bases to trimming and J lost 1 base, with 9 bases between them. Germline CDR1 LNHDA, CDR2 SQIVND (reference sequence). As DNA, the CDR3 is TGTGCCAGTAGTATCGGACAGACGAACACTGAAGCTTTCTTT. This gives the protein CASSIGQTNTEAFF.

The J gene is TRBJ2-5, the V gene TRBV7-2; TRBD2 is a possible D gene (6 bases). Germline CDR1 SGHTA, CDR2 FQGNSA. The CDR3 runs 14 residues. Trimming removed 4 bases from V and 5 bases from J, with 14 bases in between. CDR3: CASSYSPGRETQYF. DNA for the CDR3: TGTGCCAGCAGCTACTCCCCGGGGAGGGAGACCCAGTACTTC.

V usage is TRBV21-1 and J usage is TRBJ2-5; TRBD2 reflects the table's D call only, with no check against the DNA. TRBV21-1 is termed a pseudogene. The CDR3 has 16 amino acids. CDR3 bases: TGTGCCAGCAGCACCTGTTGCGCTAGCGGGCAAGAGACCCAGTACTTC. As protein: CASSTCCASGQETQYF.

This clone has a single count. The rearrangement uses TRBV13 and TRBJ1-1; D may be TRBD1 (5 bases). CDR1 is PRHDT and CDR2 is FYEKMQ in the germline V gene (reference sequence). The CDR3 runs to 13 residues. CDR3 coding DNA: TGTGTGGAGAGGAGGAGGGGAGACACTGAAGCTTTCTTT. The encoded protein is CVERRRGDTEAFF.

The chain links TRBV19 to TRBJ2-6, with TRBD2 identical over 8 bases. Trimming took 3 bases from V and 2 from J; bases not matched to a gene: 9. Germline V gene lookup returns CDR1 LNHDA and CDR2 SQIVND (reference sequence). CDR3 length: 18 amino acids. Here the CDR3 reads CASSIGLASPPGANVLTF. CDR3 coding DNA: TGTGCCAGTAGTATCGGACTAGCAAGTCCACCTGGGGCCAACGTCCTGACTTTC.

CDR3 coding DNA: TGTGCCAGCAGTCGACAGGGATTATGGGAGACCCAGTACTTC. It yields the protein CASSRQGLWETQYF. The chain carries TRBV6-5 and TRBJ2-5; 7 positions agree with TRBD1. After removal of 5 bases from V and 5 bases from J, the junction contained 8 bases not matched to a gene. Germline CDR1 MNHEY, CDR2 SVGAGI. The CDR3 is 14 amino acids.

The rearrangement joins TRBV5-1 to TRBJ1-1, with TRBD1 identical over 9 bases. The CDR3 has 15 amino acids. V lost 0 bases and J lost 1; bases outside the gene matches: 1. Per the germline V gene, CDR1 is SGHRS and CDR2 is YFSETQ. The CDR3 spells CASSLGDRANTEAFF. In DNA form, the CDR3 reads TGCGCCAGCAGCTTGGGGGACAGGGCGAACACTGAAGCTTTCTTT.

The V call is TRBV10-1, the J call TRBJ2-1; 11 bases map to TRBD2. The CDR3 consists of 16 residues. V lost 3 bases to trimming and J lost 4 bases; unmatched junction nucleotides: 5. Germline-derived CDR1 and CDR2 are WNHNN and SYGVQD (reference sequence). The CDR3 region is CASSDLAGGHYNEQFF. In DNA, the CDR3 is TGCGCCAGCAGTGACCTAGCGGGAGGTCATTACAATGAGCAGTTCTTC.

This clone appeared once. CDR3 sequence (DNA): TGTGCCATCAGTGAGGGCAGGGGGAGTAGTTATACAGATACGCAGTATTTT. It encodes CAISEGRGSSYTDTQYF. J is TRBJ2-3 and V is TRBV10-3; 7 nucleotides match TRBD1. The CDR3 loop spans 17 amino acids. The germline V gene encodes CDR1 ENHRY and CDR2 SYGVKD. V lost 2 bases, J lost 3 bases, and 11 bases stayed unmatched.

CDR3 in amino acids: CASSLILADYNEQFF. The DNA for the CDR3 is TGTGCCAGCAGCTTAATACTAGCGGATTACAATGAGCAGTTCTTC. This chain links TRBV7-7 with TRBJ2-1; 8 nucleotides align to TRBD2. The CDR3 contains 15 residues. The ends lost 2 bases at V and 4 bases at J; junction bases unmatched: 4. CDR1 is SSHAT, CDR2 FNYEAQ, per germline (reference sequence). Full variable domain (rest looked up from reference TRBV7-7 and TRBJ2-1): GAGVSQSPRYKVTKRGQDVTLRCDPISSHATLYWYQQALGQGPEFLTYFNYEAQPDKSGLPSDRFSAERPEGSISTLTIQRTEQRDSAMYRCASSLILADYNEQFFGPGTRLTVL.

DNA of the CDR3: TGTGCCAGCAGCTCGGACAGGGGAACCGGGGAGCTGTTTTTT. This translates into CASSSDRGTGELFF. The chain links TRBV11-3 to TRBJ2-2; 9 positions match TRBD1. Germline-derived CDR1 and CDR2 are SGHNT and YENEEA. This CDR3 spans 14 amino acids. With 4 bases clipped from V and 5 bases from J, the junction kept 2 bases outside the gene matches. Full variable domain (rest looked up from reference TRBV11-3 and TRBJ2-2): EAGVVQSPRYKIIEKKQPVAFWCNPISGHNTLYWYLQNLGQGPELLIRYENEEAVDDSQLPKDRFSAERLKGVDSTLKIQPAELGDSAVYLCASSSDRGTGELFFGEGSRLTVL.

This chain joins TRBV5-8 and TRBJ2-3; TRBD2 agrees at 7 bases. This CDR3 comprises 16 residues. CDR1 is SGHTS, CDR2 YDEGEE, per germline. V trimming: 7 bases; J trimming: 0 bases; junction bases outside the gene matches: 11. As DNA, the CDR3 is TGTGCCAGCGGTGGGTTGCGGGGGTCTAGCACAGATACGCAGTATTTT. Its translation is CASGGLRGSSTDTQYF.

This chain joins TRBV25-1 and TRBJ1-2; D perhaps matches TRBD1 (5 bases). This CDR3 spans 14 amino acids. Germline lookup yields CDR1 MGHDK and CDR2 SYGVNS. The V and J ends lost 1 base and 4 bases respectively, with 10 bases between them. The CDR3 loop is CASSELGGTYGYTF. CDR3 DNA sequence: TGTGCCAGCAGTGAATTGGGGGGGACCTATGGCTACACCTTC.

Note on this clone: The junction does not match germline at one end; this may be a read error. The rearrangement links TRBV7-2 to TRBJ1-5; D ambiguous. From germline, CDR1 is SGHTA and CDR2 FQGNSA. The CDR3 runs to 16 residues. The CDR3: CASSLRGHDSNRPQHF. The CDR3 nucleotides read TGTGCCAGCAGCTTGCGGGGTCACGATAGCAATCGGCCCCAGCATTTT.